The entry that follows covers one T cell receptor beta chain sequence. The antigen remains undetermined. The CDR3 loop spans 18 amino acids. Germline CDR1 SQVTM, CDR2 ANQGSEA. V shed 3 bases, J shed 3 bases, and the junction held 16 bases outside the gene matches. TCRdb itself ran the reads through MiXCR, one entry per CDR3 protein. The sample has roughly 230,000 distinct CDR3 sequences, approximately 22% seen once. This sample stems from a study of T cell repertoires in cytomegalovirus infection. Whole-study context: The public TCR beta signatures pointed to both CMV infection and matching HLA type.

Study-wide results and caveats: Summed public TCR beta family frequency identified CMV carriers bearing the relevant HLA. Predominance within the ex vivo response was attributable to HLA-C-restricted CMV-specific TCR beta clonotypes.

Sequenced sample: CD8+ T cells from PBMCs. The sequence was obtained from a human donor in good health (CMV status not recorded). Some clones in this sample may be carry-over from other donors' samples. This chain uses TRBV29-1 with TRBJ2-3; TRBD1 matches 9 bases. CDR3 nucleotide sequence: TGCAGCGTTGACGGGACCGGAACGAGGGACAGGGTAACAGATACGCAGTATTTT. It codes for CSVDGTGTRDRVTDTQYF.